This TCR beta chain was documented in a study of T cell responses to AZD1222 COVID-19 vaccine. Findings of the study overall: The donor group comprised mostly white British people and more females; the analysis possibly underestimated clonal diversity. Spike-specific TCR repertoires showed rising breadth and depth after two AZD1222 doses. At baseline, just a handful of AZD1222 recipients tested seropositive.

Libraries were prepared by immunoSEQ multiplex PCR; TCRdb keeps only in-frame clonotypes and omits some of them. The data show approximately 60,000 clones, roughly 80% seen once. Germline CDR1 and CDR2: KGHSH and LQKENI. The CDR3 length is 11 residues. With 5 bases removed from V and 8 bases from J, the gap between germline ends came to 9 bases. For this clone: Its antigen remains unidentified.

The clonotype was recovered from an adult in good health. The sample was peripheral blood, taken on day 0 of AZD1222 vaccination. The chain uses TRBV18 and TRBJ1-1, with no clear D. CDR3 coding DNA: TGTGCCAGCTCATCAATGGAGGAAGCTTTCTTT. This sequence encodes CASSSMEEAFF.